These 18 T cell receptor beta chains were all obtained from the same sample, sequenced in a study of blood T cell repertoires in COVID-19. Profiling relied on immunoSEQ multiplex PCR, and the TCRdb table lists in-frame clones only, not all of them. Counted here are tens of thousands of clones, around 88% occurring once; the ten biggest clones make up roughly 28%. The sequenced sample was peripheral blood. These receptors originate from a human donor in a cohort sampled during active COVID-19.

This clone has a single count. The chain carries TRBV15 and TRBJ1-2; D gene uncertain. Germline V lookup: CDR1 LNHNV, CDR2 YYDKDF (reference sequence). This CDR3 has 14 amino acids. Trimming cost V 5 bases and J 3 bases, with 13 bases left between them. CDR3 amino acids: CATSRQAKDYGYTF. The CDR3 DNA is TGTGCCACCAGCCGGCAGGCGAAGGACTATGGCTACACCTTC.

This chain uses TRBV3-1 (or the pseudogene TRBV3-2) with TRBJ1-2; the match to TRBD1 covers 7 bases. V trimming: 6 bases; J trimming: 5 bases; junction bases outside the gene matches: 9. Germline V gene sequence: CDR1 LGHDT, CDR2 YNNKEL (reference sequence). CDR3 size: 14 residues. Here the CDR3 reads CASRQQGRGYGYTF. CDR3 DNA: TGTGCCAGCAGACAACAGGGGAGAGGGTATGGCTACACCTTC.

DNA of the CDR3: TGCGCCAGCAGCTCAGGCCCGGACAGGGGGCGGATTAATGAAAAACTGTTTTTT. Translation gives CASSSGPDRGRINEKLFF. The rearrangement uses TRBV5-1 and TRBJ1-4; 11 bases map to TRBD1. Trimming at V came to 3 bases and at J to 4 bases, leaving 11 bases not matched to a gene. This CDR3 region has 18 residues. Germline V gives CDR1 SGHRS, CDR2 YFSETQ.

This sequence joins TRBV4-1 and TRBJ2-7; a weak D match, TRBD2 (5 bases). The CDR3 spans 15 residues. Deletions cut 0 bases from V and 5 bases from J, with 14 bases between. The germline V gene encodes CDR1 MGHRA and CDR2 YSYEKL. The CDR3 spells CASSQDFRAGDEQYF. CDR3 DNA sequence: TGCGCCAGCAGCCAAGATTTCCGGGCCGGGGACGAGCAGTACTTC.

This clone occurred once. The rearrangement joins TRBV5-6 to TRBJ2-6, with D possibly TRBD2 on 6 matching bases. The CDR3 spans 16 residues. CDR1 and CDR2 (germline): SGHDT, YYEEEE. V was clipped by 0 bases and J by 2 bases, with 9 bases between them. The CDR3 sequence: CASSLAGGTGANVLTF. The CDR3 DNA sequence: TGTGCCAGCAGCTTGGCCGGGGGTACTGGGGCCAACGTCCTGACTTTC.

The chain couples TRBV7-8 to TRBJ2-3; TRBD2 matches 8 bases. J lost 2 bases, V lost 5 bases, and 12 bases had no gene match. This CDR3 is built from 17 residues. Germline lookup yields CDR1 SGHVS and CDR2 FQNEAQ. The CDR3, as DNA: TGTGCCAGCAGCAAAAAACCAGCGGGGGCCTTCACAGATACGCAGTATTTT. It yields the protein CASSKKPAGAFTDTQYF.

V and J are TRBV7-8 and TRBJ2-7; 13 nucleotides match TRBD2. This CDR3 is built from 15 residues. Unmatched junction bases numbered 6, after V lost 5 bases and J lost 5 bases. Germline values: CDR1 SGHVS, CDR2 FQNEAQ. The CDR3 nucleotides are TGTGCCAGCAGCGCCCCGGGACTAGCGGGGCACGAGCAGTACTTC. Protein: CASSAPGLAGHEQYF.

The genes are TRBV5-1 and TRBJ1-5, with 7 bases aligning to TRBD1. Germline assignment: CDR1 SGHRS and CDR2 YFSETQ. V lost 0 bases, J lost 1 base, and 4 bases stayed unmatched. The CDR3 length is 16 residues. The chain's CDR3 is CASSLGDRWSNQPQHF. CDR3 sequence (DNA): TGCGCCAGCAGCTTGGGGGACAGATGGAGCAATCAGCCCCAGCATTTT.

This clone has just one count. V usage is TRBV5-5 and J usage is TRBJ2-2; D ambiguous. V gave up 0 bases and J gave up 5 bases, with 5 bases separating them. Looked up from germline, CDR1 is SGHKS and CDR2 is YYEKEE (reference sequence). The CDR3 extends over 13 amino acids. Written as DNA, the CDR3 is TGTGCCAGCAGCTTGGGGCCGACCGGGGAGCTGTTTTTT. It translates to CASSLGPTGELFF.

This clone was recorded only once. The chain uses TRBV11-3 and TRBJ2-5, with TRBD1 matching over 9 bases. The CDR3 consists of 15 residues. J was trimmed by 5 bases and V by 4 bases; bases with no gene match: 8. Germline values: CDR1 SGHNT, CDR2 YENEEA. The DNA for the CDR3 is TGTGCCAGCAGCTCCGGGGGGACAGGGATGGAGACCCAGTACTTC. Residues: CASSSGGTGMETQYF.

The V call is TRBV5-1, the J call TRBJ2-7; D unresolved. The V end was cut by 0 bases, the J end by 3 bases, with 4 bases between. The germline V gene has CDR1 SGHRS and CDR2 YFSETQ. The CDR3 is made up of 12 amino acids. The CDR3 coding sequence is TGCGCCAGCAGCTTGGGAGGCTACGAGCAGTACTTC. Protein: CASSLGGYEQYF.

This chain connects TRBV5-1 to TRBJ2-4; D might be TRBD1 (6 bases). Germline V gene data show CDR1 as SGHRS and CDR2 as YFSETQ. Trimming pared 0 bases from V and 6 bases from J, leaving 7 bases between. This CDR3 contains 13 residues. CDR3 loop: CASSLEGGNIQYF. The CDR3 coding sequence is TGCGCCAGCAGCTTGGAAGGGGGAAACATTCAGTACTTC.

This clone showed up just a few times. The chain recombines TRBV6-5 with TRBJ2-4, with a tentative D call TRBD2 (6 bases). Between the trimmed V and J ends, which lost 6 bases and 12 bases, there was a span of 18 bases. The CDR3 loop spans 13 amino acids. CDR1 is MNHEY, CDR2 SVGAGI, per germline. In DNA, the CDR3 is TGTGCCAGCAGGGGGTCGGGGGTGGAGGATCAGTACTTC. Residues: CASRGSGVEDQYF.

V usage is TRBV25-1 and J usage is TRBJ1-1; D is unclear. The length of the CDR3 is 12 residues. Per germline, CDR1 MGHDK and CDR2 SYGVNS. V was cut by 6 bases and J by 4 bases, with 9 bases left in between. The CDR3 DNA reads as TGTGCCAGCAGGAACCCGAGCACTGAAGCTTTCTTT. This gives the protein CASRNPSTEAFF.

The chain carries TRBV7-3 and TRBJ2-5; D may be TRBD2 (5 bases). Germline CDR1 SGHTA, CDR2 FQGTGA. Trimming took off 3 bases at V and 4 bases at J, with 18 bases between the two ends. This CDR3 is 16 amino acids long. This CDR3 is CASSLSGLSERETQYF. The CDR3 DNA sequence: TGTGCCAGCAGCTTGAGCGGTCTATCGGAAAGAGAGACCCAGTACTTC.

The J gene is TRBJ2-3, the V gene TRBV5-1; 10 bases are shared with TRBD2. From germline, CDR1 is SGHRS and CDR2 YFSETQ. V trimming: 2 bases; J trimming: 3 bases; junction bases outside the gene matches: 0. The CDR3 runs to 14 residues. CDR3 DNA sequence: TGCGCCAGCAGCTTTAGCGGGGGGACAGATACGCAGTATTTT. Translated: CASSFSGGTDTQYF.

J is TRBJ2-2 and V is TRBV14; D is perhaps TRBD2 (5 bases). The germline V gene has CDR1 SGHDN and CDR2 FVKESK. Trimming took off 2 bases at V and 7 bases at J, with 14 bases between the two ends. This CDR3 is built from 15 residues. The CDR3 sequence is CASSQTRTSGGELFF. The CDR3 DNA reads as TGTGCCAGCAGCCAAACTAGGACTTCGGGCGGGGAGCTGTTTTTT.

The chain has TRBV5-1 and TRBJ2-3; 9 positions agree with TRBD1. The germline CDR1 and CDR2 sequences are SGHRS and YFSETQ. This CDR3 region has 16 residues. Losses at the gene ends were 4 bases for V and 5 bases for J; bases not matched to a gene: 11. CDR3: CASSPDRGVQGDTQYF. The CDR3 bases are TGCGCCAGCAGCCCGGACAGGGGCGTCCAGGGAGATACGCAGTATTTT.